This T cell receptor (beta chain) was retrieved from a study of response to subunit inactivated influenza vaccine. Overall study findings and caveats: After each seasonal influenza vaccination, few new T cells are recruited, the authors suggested.

This clonotype was seen only a few times. What it binds is unknown. MiXCR, applied by TCRdb to the RT-PCR reads, yields one record per CDR3 protein. The table records just over 300,000 distinct CDR3 sequences, roughly 22% of them present only once. Sequenced material: PBMCs from blood, taken 21 months after vaccination. The sequence derives from a man in his fifties or sixties who received an inactivated influenza vaccine.

This chain's CDR3 is CATSGTSGTKNIQYF. The CDR3 region has the DNA TGTGCCACCTCCGGGACTAGCGGGACCAAAAACATTCAGTACTTC. The gene calls are TRBV7-9 and TRBJ2-4; 13 bases are a match to TRBD2. Germline CDR1 SEHNR, CDR2 FQNEAQ (reference sequence). This CDR3 region has 15 residues. The trim removed 10 bases at V and 2 bases at J, leaving 5 bases unmatched.